Given below is one TCR beta chain in context. V lost 0 bases, J lost 2 bases, and 0 bases stayed unmatched. The CDR3 extends over 15 amino acids. CDR1 and CDR2 from the germline V gene are SGHKS and YYEKEE (reference sequence). The data are from a study of T cell changes during pregnancy in multiple sclerosis. The table came from immunoSEQ multiplex PCR; TCRdb's copy has only in-frame clones and leaves some out. The sample has roughly 84,000 clones, roughly 95% seen once. The source material was peripheral blood, sampled in the third trimester of pregnancy. This chain uses TRBV5-5 with TRBJ1-5; TRBD1 aligns across 9 bases. The clonotype originates from a female donor in good health, enrolled as a control in a pregnancy study. CDR3 region: CASSLGDRGNQPQHF. For the CDR3, the DNA is TGTGCCAGCAGCTTGGGGGACAGGGGCAATCAGCCCCAGCATTTT.